Listed below are T cell receptor beta chains from one sample, sequenced in a study of T cells in Graves' hyperthyroidism and ophthalmopathy. TCRdb passed the multiplex PCR reads through MiXCR, listing each CDR3 protein once. Here the sample spans around 600,000 distinct CDR3 sequences, 45% being singletons. Sequencing used peripheral blood or thyroid tissue (not recorded which). These receptor sequences come from an adult man with Graves' disease, either hyperthyroidism or ophthalmopathy (not recorded which). Each CDR3 is given with its conserved first and last residue. D genes are given only for firm matches. Rows give clone size only sometimes, using once, few, many, or a class for an expanded clone.

>-|TRBV5-1|16|few|TRBJ1-6
TGCGCCAGCAGCTTGGTCGGAGGGCAGAGCGGTTCACCCCTCCACTTT
CASSLVGGQSGSPLHF
>-|TRBV11-3|13|few|TRBJ2-5
TGTGCCAGCACCGCTGACTTACAAGAGACCCAGTACTTC
CASTADLQETQYF
>TRBD1|TRBV19|14|-|TRBJ1-5
TGTGCCAGTAGTAAGGGACAGGGGGCAGGGCCCCAGCATTTT
CASSKGQGAGPQHF
>-|TRBV10-3|13|-|TRBJ1-2
TGTGCCAGCGCCGACCCCCCTAACTATGGCTACACCTTC
CASADPPNYGYTF
>TRBD1|TRBV7-2|14|many|TRBJ2-5
TGTGCCAGCAGCCGCGACAGGGGAAAAGAGACCCAGTACTTC
CASSRDRGKETQYF
>-|TRBV4-1|15|few|TRBJ2-7
TGCGCCAGCAGCCAAGGAGGCGGGTACTCCTACGAGCAGTACTTC
CASSQGGGYSYEQYF
>-|TRBV5-1|15|-|TRBJ2-7
TGCGCCAGCAGCTTCTTCCCAGGGACGTCCTACGAGCAGTACTTC
CASSFFPGTSYEQYF
>-|TRBV12-3/TRBV12-4|14|-|TRBJ1-6
TGTGCCAGCAGTGCGTCAACAGCTAATTCACCCCTCCACTTT
CASSASTANSPLHF
>TRBD2|TRBV29-1|13|-|TRBJ2-5
TGCAGCAGTGCCGCCCTAGCGGGAGAGACCCAGTACTTC
CSSAALAGETQYF
>TRBD2|TRBV5-1|15|-|TRBJ2-7
TGTGCCAGCAGTAACCTGGGACTAGCGGGAGTGGAGCAGTACTTC
CASSNLGLAGVEQYF
>TRBD1|TRBV5-1|17|few|TRBJ1-5
TGCGCCAGTCCCGGGACAGGGGTAACTGGGAGCAATCAGCCCCAGCATTTT
CASPGTGVTGSNQPQHF
>-|TRBV12-3/TRBV12-4|14|few|TRBJ2-5
TGTGCCAGCAGTTTATGGGGGCCACAAGAGACCCAGTACTTC
CASSLWGPQETQYF
>TRBD1|TRBV20-1|15|-|TRBJ1-5
TGCAGTGCTAGACCGGGACAGGTGCCTAATCAGCCCCAGCATTTT
CSARPGQVPNQPQHF
>-|TRBV25-1|12|-|TRBJ1-2
TGTGACAGCAGGGGAGGGGACTATGGCTACACCTTC
CDSRGGDYGYTF
>-|TRBV7-8|15|-|TRBJ2-5
TGTGCCAGCAGCCCTCCCGGGGCACGGCAAGAGACCCAGTACTTC
CASSPPGARQETQYF
>TRBD2|TRBV7-2|15|-|TRBJ2-3
TGTGCCAGCAGCTCCATAGCGGGAGTTGCAGATACGCAGTATTTT
CASSSIAGVADTQYF
>-|TRBV7-9|12|few|TRBJ1-1
TGTGCCAGCAGCCCGGGACCGCGTGAAGCTTTCTTT
CASSPGPREAFF
>-|TRBV20-1|15|many|TRBJ2-5
TGCAGTGCTAGAGTCCCCGGGCCCAGGGAGGAGACCCAGTACTTC
CSARVPGPREETQYF
>TRBD1|TRBV20-1|15|-|TRBJ1-3
TGCAGTGCCAGTTATTACAGGGGCTCTGGAAACACCATATATTTT
CSASYYRGSGNTIYF